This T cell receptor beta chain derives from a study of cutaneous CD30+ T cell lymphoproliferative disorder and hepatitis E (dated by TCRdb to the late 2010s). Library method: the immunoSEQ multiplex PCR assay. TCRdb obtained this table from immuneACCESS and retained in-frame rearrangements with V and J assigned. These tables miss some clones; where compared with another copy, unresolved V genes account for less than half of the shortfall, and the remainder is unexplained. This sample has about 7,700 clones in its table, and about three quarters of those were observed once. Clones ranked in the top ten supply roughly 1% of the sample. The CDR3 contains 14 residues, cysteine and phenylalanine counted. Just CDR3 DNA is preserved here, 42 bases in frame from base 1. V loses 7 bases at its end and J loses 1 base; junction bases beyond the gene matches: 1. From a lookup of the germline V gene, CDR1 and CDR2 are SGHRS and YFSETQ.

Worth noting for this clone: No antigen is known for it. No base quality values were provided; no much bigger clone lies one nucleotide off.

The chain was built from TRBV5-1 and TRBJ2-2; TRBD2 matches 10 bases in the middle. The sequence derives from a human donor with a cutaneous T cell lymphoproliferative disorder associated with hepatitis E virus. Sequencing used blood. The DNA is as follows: TGCGCCAGCCGGACTAGCGGGAACACCGGGGAGCTGTTTTTT. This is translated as CASRTSGNTGELFF.